The entry below describes one TCR beta chain. The CDR3 is 19 amino acids. CDR1 is LGHDT, CDR2 YNNKEL, per germline (reference sequence). With 0 bases clipped from V and 1 base from J, the junction kept 6 bases outside the gene matches. This record belongs to a study of blood T cells in healthy people across ages. The use of a sample-barcoded 5' primer and a J-beta primer mix characterized a second PCR of 7 to 11 cycles. Per-sample output comprised a minimum of 3 million paired-end reads containing CDR3. One entry per CDR3 protein, called by TCRdb with MiXCR from the 5' RACE reads. The sample lists over 700,000 distinct CDR3 sequences, 20% to 25% seen once, with 9.4% in the top ten. The same specimen was also included in a second study, on T cells of mothers and their children. That report adds: Material was donated by three healthy Caucasian mothers and their six children. Reverse transcription into cDNA received all extracted RNA, at 1.5 ug per 15 ul. During the second PCR, the M1S primer introduced sample barcodes along with 2-4 random nucleotides.

This clonotype was sampled from a boy younger than 18 in good health. V and J are TRBV3-1 and TRBJ2-1; 13 bases fit TRBD2. The sequencing sample was made of blood. The CDR3 is CASSQDRLAGGRSYNEQFF. The CDR3 DNA is TGTGCCAGCAGCCAAGATCGACTAGCGGGAGGCAGGTCCTACAATGAGCAGTTCTTC.